One sample yielded the 32 T cell receptor beta chains listed below, sequenced in a study of cytomegalovirus exposure and HLA in healthy donors. PCR involved 60 Vbeta and 13 Jbeta primers. Generated by immunoSEQ multiplex PCR, the TCRdb table keeps only in-frame clones and is missing some. Of about 94,000 clones listed, roughly four fifths were seen once; the top ten hold about a tenth. Specimen: PBMCs. The receptors derive from a human donor in good health.

This clone was detected only a few times. The J gene is TRBJ1-5, the V gene TRBV6-6; no clear D gene. The germline V and J ends were trimmed by 2 bases and 7 bases, with 6 bases remaining between them. Germline CDR1 is MNHNY and CDR2 is SVGAGI (reference sequence). The CDR3 runs to 12 residues. The CDR3 region is CASSYPRQPQHF. DNA for the CDR3: TGTGCCAGCAGTTACCCTAGACAGCCCCAGCATTTT.

The rearrangement joins TRBV25-1 to TRBJ1-5; D is unclear. The CDR3 extends over 15 amino acids. Germline CDR1 is MGHDK and CDR2 is SYGVNS. Trimming took off 6 bases at V and 2 bases at J, with 14 bases between the two ends. The CDR3 DNA is TGTGCCAGCAGCCACGGAGGATCAGGCAATCAGCCCCAGCATTTT. Amino acid sequence: CASSHGGSGNQPQHF.

The V call is TRBV7-9, the J call TRBJ2-7; no clear D gene. Germline V gene sequence: CDR1 SEHNR, CDR2 FQNEAQ (reference sequence). The V and J ends lost 5 bases and 0 bases respectively, with 11 bases between them. This CDR3 has 14 residues. CDR3 loop: CASSASESSYEQYF. In nucleotides, the CDR3 is TGTGCCAGCAGCGCCTCAGAAAGCTCCTACGAGCAGTACTTC.

DNA of the CDR3: TGCGCCAGCAGCTTAGGGCGGGAAACCTACAATGAGCAGTTCTTC. This gives the protein CASSLGRETYNEQFF. The rearrangement links TRBV5-1 to TRBJ2-1; D may be TRBD2 (6 bases). The germline gives CDR1 SGHRS, CDR2 YFSETQ. This CDR3 contains 15 residues. V was clipped by 2 bases and J by 2 bases, with 11 bases between them.

The chain links TRBV19 to TRBJ1-1; D may be TRBD1 (5 bases). The CDR3 spans 15 residues. Germline V lookup: CDR1 LNHDA, CDR2 SQIVND (reference sequence). The germline V and J ends were trimmed by 6 bases and 1 base, with 15 bases remaining between them. This CDR3 is CASSPRGTGNTEAFF. In nucleotides, the CDR3 is TGTGCCAGTAGCCCCCGAGGGACTGGGAACACTGAAGCTTTCTTT.

The V call is TRBV27, the J call TRBJ2-7; D is perhaps TRBD1 (6 bases). V lost 2 bases and J 2 bases, leaving 13 bases between the germline ends. This CDR3 region has 15 residues. Germline-derived CDR1 and CDR2 are MNHEY and SMNVEV (reference sequence). The CDR3 bases are TGTGCCAGCAGTTTAAAGCCAGGGGACCCCTACGAGCAGTACTTC. Translation gives CASSLKPGDPYEQYF.

This chain links TRBV4-1 with TRBJ2-3; maybe TRBD1 (6 bases). The CDR3 consists of 13 residues. Between the trimmed V and J ends, which lost 5 bases and 6 bases, there was a span of 12 bases. Germline CDR1 MGHRA, CDR2 YSYEKL. The CDR3 region is CASSSGQGDTQYF. Written as DNA, the CDR3 is TGCGCCAGCAGCTCCGGCCAGGGGGATACGCAGTATTTT.

This clone was detected only a few times. The rearrangement joins TRBV25-1 to TRBJ1-1; D may be TRBD1 (5 bases). Per the germline V gene, CDR1 is MGHDK and CDR2 is SYGVNS. Trimming left V 6 bases short and J 8 bases short, with 13 bases between. The CDR3 has 12 residues. CDR3 loop: CASRGTGEEAFF. The CDR3 DNA reads as TGTGCCAGCAGAGGGACGGGGGAGGAAGCTTTCTTT.

This clone has a handful of counts. The chain uses TRBV7-2 and TRBJ1-3, with a possible D match to TRBD1 (5 bases). V was shortened by 5 bases and J by 3 bases, with 5 bases between the two germline ends. This CDR3 is built from 12 residues. CDR1 is SGHTA, CDR2 FQGNSA, per germline. The CDR3 region has the DNA TGTGCCAGCAGCAGGGGTGGAAACACCATATATTTT. Translation: CASSRGGNTIYF.

The J gene is TRBJ1-1, the V gene TRBV5-1, with 7 bases lining up with TRBD1. The CDR3 covers 14 residues. The ends lost 0 bases at V and 4 bases at J; junction bases unmatched: 3. Germline lookup yields CDR1 SGHRS and CDR2 YFSETQ. CDR3 residues: CASSLGQGFTEAFF. DNA of the CDR3: TGCGCCAGCAGCTTGGGACAGGGTTTCACTGAAGCTTTCTTT.

The chain links TRBV5-3 to TRBJ2-5; D might be TRBD1 (6 bases). TRBV5-3 is marked as an open reading frame, function uncertain. Trimming cost V 5 bases and J 6 bases, with 20 bases left between them. The CDR3 runs to 15 residues. CDR3 amino acids: CARRSPDRSMKTQYF. CDR3 bases: TGTGCCAGAAGATCGCCAGACAGGTCGATGAAGACCCAGTACTTC.

V is TRBV6-6 and J is TRBJ2-7, with D uncertain. This CDR3 region has 12 residues. The V end lost 0 bases, the J end lost 10 bases, and 10 bases lay between the germline ends. CDR1 is MNHNY and CDR2 is SVGAGI in the germline V gene (reference sequence). Here the CDR3 reads CASSYSELEQYF. DNA for the CDR3: TGTGCCAGCAGTTACTCGGAGCTCGAACAGTACTTC.

The chain links TRBV9 to TRBJ2-3; the match to TRBD2 covers 10 bases. The germline V gene encodes CDR1 SGDLS and CDR2 YYNGEE. The V segment lost 3 bases and the J segment 5 bases; nucleotides outside the gene matches: 9. The CDR3 consists of 16 residues. CDR3 DNA sequence: TGTGCCAGCAGCGCCCGAGCGGGAGGGCCGGAAGATACGCAGTATTTT. Translation: CASSARAGGPEDTQYF. The entire variable domain, with the rest obtained from reference TRBV9 and TRBJ2-3, is as follows: DSGVTQTPKHLITATGQRVTLRCSPRSGDLSVYWYQQSLDQGLQFLIQYYNGEERAKGNILERFSAQQFPDLHSELNLSSLELGDSALYFCASSARAGGPEDTQYFGPGTRLTVL.

In regard to this clone: The junction differs from germline at one of its ends, possibly a read error. V usage is TRBV25-1 and J usage is TRBJ2-7; weak D call: TRBD2 (6 bases). The CDR3 is 13 residues long. Germline lookup yields CDR1 MGHDK and CDR2 SYGVNS. This chain's CDR3 is CASSDVESREQHF. CDR3 in DNA: TGTGCCAGCAGTGATGTGGAGTCACGGGAGCAGCACTTC.

The chain couples TRBV11-1 to TRBJ1-1; 9 bases align to TRBD1. Germline CDR1 SGHAT, CDR2 FQDESV (reference sequence). This CDR3 is built from 15 residues. With V trimmed by 3 bases and J by 5 bases, 7 bases remained unmatched. CDR3 nucleotide sequence: TGTGCCAGCAGCTTTGGGGACAGGGTTGGTACTGAAGCTTTCTTT. Protein product: CASSFGDRVGTEAFF.

The CDR3 loop is CASSLATPGLAGQETQYF. DNA for the CDR3: TGTGCCAGCAGCTTAGCCACCCCAGGACTAGCGGGGCAAGAGACCCAGTACTTC. The chain combines TRBV11-3 with TRBJ2-5; 12 bases align to TRBD2. Germline V CDR1 and CDR2: SGHNT, YENEEA. The CDR3 has 18 residues. V gave up 1 base and J gave up 2 bases; unmatched junction bases: 8.

This rearrangement joins TRBV5-1 to TRBJ2-2; weak D call: TRBD2 (5 bases). Germline CDR1 SGHRS, CDR2 YFSETQ. The V end was cut by 5 bases, the J end by 3 bases, with 17 bases between. The CDR3 sequence is 16 residues long. This CDR3 is CASRAPTRGYTGELFF. The CDR3 region has the DNA TGCGCCAGCAGGGCGCCCACCCGAGGGTACACCGGGGAGCTGTTTTTT.

The rearrangement links TRBV19 to TRBJ1-2; 9 bases fit TRBD1. Per germline, CDR1 LNHDA and CDR2 SQIVND (reference sequence). This CDR3 contains 14 residues. V lost 6 bases, J lost 3 bases, and 5 bases stayed unmatched. The CDR3 DNA reads TGTGCCAGTAGCCACAGGGGGCGCGACTATGGCTACACCTTC. The encoded protein is CASSHRGRDYGYTF.

The V call is TRBV5-4, the J call TRBJ2-7; 11 nucleotides agree with TRBD2. The CDR3 runs 17 residues. Per the germline V gene, CDR1 is SGHNT and CDR2 is YYREEE (reference sequence). The ends lost 4 bases at V and 6 bases at J; junction bases unmatched: 15. DNA for the CDR3: TGTGCCAGCAGCGCCGGGACTAGCGGTCCGTCCTACGGCGAGCAGTACTTC. It encodes CASSAGTSGPSYGEQYF.

This chain joins TRBV7-2 and TRBJ2-5, with 11 positions matching TRBD2. Germline V CDR1 and CDR2: SGHTA, FQGNSA. V shed 5 bases, J shed 1 base, and the junction held 9 bases outside the gene matches. The CDR3 extends over 17 amino acids. The DNA for the CDR3 is TGTGCCAGCAGCCCACGAGGTCTAGCGGGGGGCCAAGAGACCCAGTACTTC. Translated, it gives CASSPRGLAGGQETQYF.

This rearrangement joins TRBV4-1 to TRBJ2-7; 7 nucleotides match TRBD1. The CDR3 consists of 16 residues. J was trimmed by 4 bases and V by 1 base; bases with no gene match: 10. The V gene's germline CDR1 is MGHRA and CDR2 YSYEKL. The CDR3 DNA sequence: TGCGCCAGCAGCCAAGTCGCGAAACAGGGGATGTACGAGCAGTACTTC. Its protein is CASSQVAKQGMYEQYF.

The chain couples TRBV4-3 to TRBJ2-7; 7 positions match TRBD2. The CDR3 runs 15 residues. Germline V lookup: CDR1 LGHNA, CDR2 YSLEER. V was clipped by 0 bases and J by 4 bases; unmatched bases: 6. CDR3: CASSQDHGGGYEQYF. CDR3 DNA: TGCGCCAGCAGCCAAGATCATGGGGGGGGATACGAGCAGTACTTC.

This clone was recorded a few times. The genes are TRBV4-3 and TRBJ1-1; 10 bases are shared with TRBD1. The V and J ends lost 1 base and 6 bases, in that order; junction bases with no gene match: 2. There are 14 residues in the CDR3. The germline CDR1 and CDR2 sequences are LGHNA and YSLEER. Here the CDR3 DNA reads TGCGCCAGCAGCCAAGGACAGGGGGCGCCTGAAGCTTTCTTT. Its translation: CASSQGQGAPEAFF.

This sequence joins TRBV18 and TRBJ2-3; 8 bases map to TRBD1. V trimming: 8 bases; J trimming: 1 base; junction bases outside the gene matches: 5. Germline CDR1 reads KGHSH; CDR2 reads LQKENI. The CDR3 consists of 14 residues. The CDR3 protein is CASKTTGGTDTQYF. As DNA, the CDR3 is TGTGCCAGCAAAACGACAGGGGGCACAGATACGCAGTATTTT.

The rearrangement joins TRBV19 to TRBJ2-7; 9 nucleotides line up with TRBD2. The trim removed 7 bases at V and 5 bases at J, leaving 15 bases unmatched. Germline V gene lookup returns CDR1 LNHDA and CDR2 SQIVND (reference sequence). The CDR3 loop spans 16 amino acids. The CDR3 loop is CASTNGAGGPINEQYF. Here the CDR3 DNA reads TGTGCCAGTACCAACGGGGCGGGGGGGCCTATCAACGAGCAGTACTTC.

This chain links TRBV27 with TRBJ2-2, with a weak D call TRBD1 (6 bases). V lost 3 bases and J 4 bases, leaving 12 bases between the germline ends. The CDR3 is 15 amino acids. Per germline, CDR1 MNHEY and CDR2 SMNVEV (reference sequence). In nucleotides, the CDR3 is TGTGCCAGCAGTTTGGCAGGGGTAGGCACCGGGGAGCTGTTTTTT. Translation gives CASSLAGVGTGELFF.

This chain joins TRBV12-5 and TRBJ1-2; D remains unclear. Trimming shortened V by 6 bases and J by 2 bases, and 16 bases separated the two germline ends. Germline loops: CDR1 LGHNT, CDR2 FRNRAP. This CDR3 is built from 15 residues. Written as DNA, the CDR3 is TGTGCTAGTGGCTCTTCGGGGTCGTGGAACTATGGCTACACCTTC. This codes for CASGSSGSWNYGYTF. Drawing the rest from reference TRBV12-5 and TRBJ1-2, the complete variable domain is DARVTQTPRHKVTEMGQEVTMRCQPILGHNTVFWYRQTMMQGLELLAYFRNRAPLDDSGMPKDRFSAEMPDATLATLKIQPSEPRDSAVYFCASGSSGSWNYGYTFGSGTRLTVV.

The chain couples TRBV7-2 to TRBJ2-7; 8 bases match TRBD2. The length of the CDR3 is 16 residues. J gave up 3 bases and V 5 bases, and 12 bases lay outside the gene matches. Germline lookup yields CDR1 SGHTA and CDR2 FQGNSA. The CDR3 is CASSPFGGGRIYEQYF. In DNA form, the CDR3 reads TGTGCCAGCAGCCCCTTCGGGGGCGGGAGGATCTACGAGCAGTACTTC.

This clone occurred a few times. This chain uses TRBV5-1 with TRBJ2-1; D is unclear. The V gene lost 4 bases and the J gene lost 5 bases, with 13 bases spanning the gap. This CDR3 contains 14 residues. The germline CDR1 and CDR2 sequences are SGHRS and YFSETQ. The CDR3 sequence: CASSQSDGHNEQFF. For the CDR3, the DNA is TGCGCCAGCAGCCAGTCAGATGGCCACAATGAGCAGTTCTTC.

The chain carries TRBV7-2 and TRBJ2-7; tentative D call: TRBD2 (6 bases). Germline V lookup: CDR1 SGHTA, CDR2 FQGNSA. Trimming left V 3 bases short and J 1 base short, with 7 bases between. The CDR3 runs to 13 residues. The DNA of the CDR3 is TGTGCCAGCAGCTTTGCGGGGTCCTACGAGCAGTACTTC. This gives the protein CASSFAGSYEQYF.

This chain connects TRBV4-3 to TRBJ2-2, with 10 positions matching TRBD2. CDR3 length: 17 residues. Losses at the gene ends were 4 bases for V and 6 bases for J; bases not matched to a gene: 11. Germline CDR1 reads LGHNA; CDR2 reads YSLEER. The CDR3 here is CASSPTVAGGSPGELFF. CDR3 bases: TGCGCCAGCAGCCCCACGGTAGCGGGGGGCTCCCCCGGGGAGCTGTTTTTT.

The V call is TRBV7-9, the J call TRBJ2-7; D is unclear. Germline values: CDR1 SEHNR, CDR2 FQNEAQ (reference sequence). There are 16 residues in the CDR3. With 7 bases removed from V and 2 bases from J, the gap between germline ends came to 21 bases. The CDR3: CASTVGTAGSPYEQYF. The CDR3 DNA is TGTGCCAGCACCGTCGGAACAGCTGGGTCTCCCTACGAGCAGTACTTC.